The source of this T cell receptor beta chain is a study of cytomegalovirus exposure and HLA in healthy donors. Points from the study as a whole: In vitro confirmation showed a few CMV-associated chains to be CMV antigen specific. TCR beta chain V- and J-gene trimming was linked, in a later analysis, to a missense variant in DCLRE1C. Analyzed later, association rates of TCRs varied across HLA loci, with DRB1 most and HLA-C fewest.

Trimming stripped 10 bases from V and 3 bases from J, with 18 bases between. The CDR3 sequence is 14 residues long. Looked up from germline, CDR1 is WSHSY and CDR2 is SAAADI. A multiplex PCR was run with 60 Vbeta primers and 13 Jbeta primers. TCRdb keeps only in-frame clones here, not all; method: immunoSEQ multiplex PCR. Of about 160,000 clones listed, almost 80% were seen once; the top ten hold approximately 9.8%. Nominally healthy donors were sampled, though unrecorded immune exposures were likely. Points on this clone: Its antigen remains unidentified.

This receptor was obtained from a man between 18 and 29 years old in good health and CMV-seropositive. Specimen: PBMCs. The chain joins TRBV10-2 to TRBJ1-1; a weak D match, TRBD1 (5 bases). The CDR3 spells CANDPRVTDTEAFF. Here the CDR3 DNA reads TGCGCCAACGATCCCAGGGTCACGGACACTGAAGCTTTCTTT.